The 20 T cell receptor beta chains listed next were all sequenced from one sample in a study of control samples from healthy donors and cancer patients. Libraries were prepared by immunoSEQ multiplex PCR; TCRdb keeps only in-frame clonotypes and omits some of them. The sample lists 120,000 or so clones, roughly 90% occurring once. Sequencing input: blood. These receptors all stem from a man aged 45-65 years in good health.

The V call is TRBV7-6, the J call TRBJ2-7, with 9 bases lining up with TRBD2. CDR1 SGHVS and CDR2 FNYEAQ come from the germline V gene. V shed 5 bases, J shed 3 bases, and the junction held 8 bases outside the gene matches. CDR3 size: 15 residues. CDR3 DNA: TGTGCCAGCAGCACCAGCGGGGGGTATTACTACGAGCAGTACTTC. Translated: CASSTSGGYYYEQYF.

The chain carries TRBV9 and TRBJ2-5, with TRBD2 matching 8 bases. The germline V gene has CDR1 SGDLS and CDR2 YYNGEE. This CDR3 has 16 residues. V trimming: 4 bases; J trimming: 2 bases; junction bases outside the gene matches: 10. This CDR3 is CASSPRLATTQETQYF. CDR3 bases: TGTGCCAGCAGCCCGAGACTAGCGACCACACAAGAGACCCAGTACTTC.

This clone was found a few times. The chain employs TRBV7-7 and TRBJ2-2, with 7 positions matching TRBD2. The CDR3 contains 16 residues. The germline V gene encodes CDR1 SSHAT and CDR2 FNYEAQ (reference sequence). The junction had 11 bases not matched to a gene; V was cut back by 8 bases and J by 2 bases. The CDR3 DNA reads TGTGCCAGCCGAGTCGGCGGGAGTTCTAACACCGGGGAGCTGTTTTTT. It yields the protein CASRVGGSSNTGELFF.

V is TRBV3-1 (or the pseudogene TRBV3-2) and J is TRBJ2-7; D is possibly TRBD1 or TRBD2 (5 bases each). The CDR3 consists of 17 residues. V was trimmed by 2 bases and J by 2 bases, leaving 19 bases between them. The V gene's germline CDR1 is LGHDT and CDR2 YNNKEL (reference sequence). The CDR3 sequence: CASSQRQGLRGAYEQYF. CDR3 sequence (DNA): TGTGCCAGCAGCCAACGGCAGGGTCTCCGGGGCGCCTACGAGCAGTACTTC.

The chain combines TRBV5-1 with TRBJ1-3; possibly TRBD1 for D (5 bases). Germline loops: CDR1 SGHRS, CDR2 YFSETQ. The CDR3 length is 14 residues. Trimming pared 4 bases from V and 2 bases from J, leaving 10 bases between. CDR3 residues: CASSVQGAGNTIYF. The CDR3 DNA is TGCGCCAGCAGCGTGCAGGGTGCTGGAAACACCATATATTTT.

This chain connects TRBV2 to TRBJ1-1; 8 bases are a match to TRBD1. The CDR3 covers 13 residues. From germline, CDR1 is SNHLY and CDR2 FYNNEI. Trimming at V came to 6 bases and at J to 0 bases, leaving 0 bases not matched to a gene. CDR3 sequence: CASRDRVNTEAFF. CDR3 nucleotide sequence: TGTGCCAGCAGGGACAGGGTGAACACTGAAGCTTTCTTT.

The rearrangement uses TRBV18 and TRBJ1-3; D perhaps matches TRBD1 (5 bases). CDR3 length: 15 amino acids. Trimming removed 3 bases from V and 0 bases from J, with 9 bases in between. Germline CDR1 KGHSH, CDR2 LQKENI. Here the CDR3 DNA reads TGTGCCAGCTCACCGGGGGACGTCTCTGGAAACACCATATATTTT. Protein: CASSPGDVSGNTIYF.

The count of this clone is one. This sequence joins TRBV19 and TRBJ1-2; a weak D match, TRBD1 (6 bases). Germline V lookup: CDR1 LNHDA, CDR2 SQIVND (reference sequence). The CDR3 runs 13 residues. The ends were cut back, 9 bases at V and 0 bases at J, with 11 bases in the middle. The CDR3 region has the DNA TGTGCCAGCTGGCAGGGGACTAACTATGGCTACACCTTC. Encoded protein: CASWQGTNYGYTF.

The CDR3 is CASSQGEGNQPQHF. For the CDR3, the DNA is TGTGCCAGCAGCCAAGGAGAGGGCAATCAGCCCCAGCATTTT. This chain uses TRBV3-1 (or the pseudogene TRBV3-2) with TRBJ1-5, with no clear D. Trimming took 1 base from V and 2 from J, leaving 6 bases between them. Germline assignment: CDR1 LGHDT and CDR2 YNNKEL (reference sequence). The CDR3 has 14 residues.

Points on this clone: Other DNA sequences in the sample encode the same CDR3. The chain links TRBV3-1 (or the pseudogene TRBV3-2) to TRBJ2-3; unclear D gene. Germline CDR1 is LGHDT and CDR2 is YNNKEL (reference sequence). Trimming stripped 1 base from V and 6 bases from J, with 2 bases between. The CDR3 has 11 residues. The CDR3: CASSQADTQYF. In nucleotides, the CDR3 is TGTGCCAGCAGCCAAGCCGATACGCAGTATTTT.

V usage is TRBV30 and J usage is TRBJ1-1; TRBD1 agrees at 7 bases. V gave up 2 bases and J gave up 7 bases; unmatched junction bases: 4. The germline CDR1 and CDR2 sequences are GTSNPN and SVGIG (reference sequence). This CDR3 spans 12 amino acids. The CDR3 DNA reads as TGTGCCTGGAGTTATCGACAGGGTGAAGCTTTCTTT. This translates into CAWSYRQGEAFF.

The chain carries TRBV6-1 and TRBJ1-5, with D uncertain. Germline V gives CDR1 MNHNS, CDR2 SASEGT. The CDR3 runs to 14 residues. The ends were cut back, 3 bases at V and 0 bases at J, with 6 bases in the middle. CDR3 sequence reads: CASSEVYSNQPQHF. The CDR3 nucleotides read TGTGCCAGCAGTGAGGTGTATAGCAATCAGCCCCAGCATTTT.

This chain joins TRBV5-1 and TRBJ1-1; no reliable D call. The V gene's germline CDR1 is SGHRS and CDR2 YFSETQ. Trimming pared 1 base from V and 0 bases from J, leaving 10 bases between. There are 15 residues in the CDR3. The CDR3 is CASSLRAGLNTEAFF. CDR3 in DNA: TGCGCCAGCAGCTTGCGGGCAGGTCTGAACACTGAAGCTTTCTTT.

The rearrangement links TRBV6-6 to TRBJ2-7; D is tentatively TRBD1 or TRBD2 (5 bases each). V lost 4 bases and J 6 bases, leaving 7 bases between the germline ends. This CDR3 spans 11 amino acids. CDR1 and CDR2 (germline): MNHNY, SVGAGI (reference sequence). CDR3 sequence: CASSSGSEQYF. The CDR3 nucleotides read TGTGCCAGCAGTTCAGGGAGCGAGCAGTACTTC.

V usage is TRBV6-2 or TRBV6-3 and J usage is TRBJ2-7; D is unclear. CDR3 length: 13 residues. Per germline, CDR1 MNHEY and CDR2 SVGEGT. V was pared by 4 bases and J by 2 bases, with 9 bases between. The CDR3 protein is CASSWTKAYEQYF. CDR3 nucleotides: TGTGCCAGCAGTTGGACGAAGGCCTACGAGCAGTACTTC.

The chain carries TRBV3-1 (or the pseudogene TRBV3-2) and TRBJ2-7; D not resolved. From germline, CDR1 is LGHDT and CDR2 YNNKEL (reference sequence). V lost 1 base and J 1 base, leaving 8 bases between the germline ends. The CDR3 loop spans 14 amino acids. The CDR3 reads CASSQGDFSYEQYF. CDR3 nucleotides: TGTGCCAGCAGCCAAGGTGACTTTTCCTACGAGCAGTACTTC.

This clone was recorded only once. This chain joins TRBV6-5 and TRBJ1-2; 7 nucleotides match TRBD1. V dropped 4 bases and J dropped 7; count of bases not matched to a gene: 9. This CDR3 region has 14 residues. Germline values: CDR1 MNHEY, CDR2 SVGAGI. The CDR3 DNA reads as TGTGCCAGCAGTTCCGTCAGACAGGGCGGTGGCTACACCTTC. This encodes CASSSVRQGGGYTF.

The gene calls are TRBV27 and TRBJ2-1, with D tentatively TRBD1 or TRBD2 (5 bases each). The CDR3 runs 17 residues. In germline, CDR1 is MNHEY, CDR2 SMNVEV (reference sequence). V was trimmed by 3 bases and J by 0 bases, leaving 15 bases between them. CDR3 sequence (DNA): TGTGCCAGCAGTTTTAGACGGGGCCCTTACTCCTACAATGAGCAGTTCTTC. Protein product: CASSFRRGPYSYNEQFF.

This clone showed up just once. This sequence joins TRBV7-2 and TRBJ1-3; no clear D gene. V lost 5 bases to trimming and J lost 9 bases, with 14 bases between them. Germline CDR1 is SGHTA and CDR2 is FQGNSA. The CDR3 sequence is 13 residues long. CDR3 in amino acids: CASSPRQESTIYF. The CDR3, as DNA: TGTGCCAGCAGCCCACGACAAGAGTCCACCATATATTTT.

This chain joins TRBV30 and TRBJ1-4; TRBD1 aligns across 9 bases. Losses at the gene ends were 2 bases for V and 8 bases for J; bases not matched to a gene: 9. CDR3 length equals 15 residues. Germline lookup yields CDR1 GTSNPN and CDR2 SVGIG (reference sequence). The CDR3: CAWSPGTGSNEKLFF. The CDR3 nucleotides read TGTGCCTGGAGTCCCGGGACAGGGTCAAACGAAAAACTGTTTTTT.